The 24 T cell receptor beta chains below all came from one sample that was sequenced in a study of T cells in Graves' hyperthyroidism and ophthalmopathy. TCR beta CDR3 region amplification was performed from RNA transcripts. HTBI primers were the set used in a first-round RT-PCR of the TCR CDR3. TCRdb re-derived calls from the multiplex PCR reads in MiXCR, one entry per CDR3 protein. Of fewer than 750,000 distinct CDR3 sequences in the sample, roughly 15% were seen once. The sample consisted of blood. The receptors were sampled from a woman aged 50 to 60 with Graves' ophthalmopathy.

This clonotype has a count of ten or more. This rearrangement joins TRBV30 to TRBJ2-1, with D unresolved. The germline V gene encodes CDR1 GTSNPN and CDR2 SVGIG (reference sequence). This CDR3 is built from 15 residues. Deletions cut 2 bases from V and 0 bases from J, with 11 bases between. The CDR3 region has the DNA TGTGCCTGGAGTCTGGGCCAGAGCTCCTACAATGAGCAGTTCTTC. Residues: CAWSLGQSSYNEQFF.

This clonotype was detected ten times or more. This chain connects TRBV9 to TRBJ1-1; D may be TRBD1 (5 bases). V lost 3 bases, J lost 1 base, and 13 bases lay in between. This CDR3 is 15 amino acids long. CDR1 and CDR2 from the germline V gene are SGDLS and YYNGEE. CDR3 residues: CASSDDRAGNTEAFF. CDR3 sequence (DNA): TGTGCCAGCAGCGATGACAGAGCGGGGAACACTGAAGCTTTCTTT.

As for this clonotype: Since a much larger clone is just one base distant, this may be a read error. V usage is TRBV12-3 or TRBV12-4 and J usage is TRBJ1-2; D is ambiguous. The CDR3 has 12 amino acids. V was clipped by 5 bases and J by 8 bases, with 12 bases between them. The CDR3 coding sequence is TGTGCCAGCAGTGCAGAACCACGGGGCTACACCTTC. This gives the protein CASSAEPRGYTF.

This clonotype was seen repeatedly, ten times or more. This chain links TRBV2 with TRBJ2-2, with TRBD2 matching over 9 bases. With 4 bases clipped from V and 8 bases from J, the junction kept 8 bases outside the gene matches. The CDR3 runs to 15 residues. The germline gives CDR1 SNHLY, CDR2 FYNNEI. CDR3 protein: CASSVSGRLKGELFF. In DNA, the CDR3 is TGTGCCAGCAGTGTTAGCGGGAGATTGAAGGGGGAGCTGTTTTTT.

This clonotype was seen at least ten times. Here the CDR3 reads CASSFPYGVNTEAFF. CDR3 sequence (DNA): TGTGCCAGCAGTTTCCCTTATGGCGTGAACACTGAAGCTTTCTTT. This chain connects TRBV28 to TRBJ1-1, with unresolved D. CDR1 and CDR2 (germline): MDHEN, SYDVKM. The CDR3 is 15 amino acids. Trimming removed 3 bases at V and 0 bases at J, with 11 bases between.

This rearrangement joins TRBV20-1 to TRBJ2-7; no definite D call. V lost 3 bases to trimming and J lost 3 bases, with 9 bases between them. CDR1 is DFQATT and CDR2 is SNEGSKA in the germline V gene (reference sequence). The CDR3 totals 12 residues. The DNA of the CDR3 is TGCAGTGCTAGTAGGACGAGCTACGAGCAGTACTTC. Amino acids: CSASRTSYEQYF.

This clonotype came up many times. CDR3 DNA: TGTGCCAGCAGTAAGACCGCTAGCAATCAGCCCCAGCATTTT. It translates to CASSKTASNQPQHF. The chain recombines TRBV2 with TRBJ1-5; no definite D call. There are 14 residues in the CDR3. V was trimmed by 5 bases and J by 0 bases, leaving 8 bases between them. Per the germline V gene, CDR1 is SNHLY and CDR2 is FYNNEI.

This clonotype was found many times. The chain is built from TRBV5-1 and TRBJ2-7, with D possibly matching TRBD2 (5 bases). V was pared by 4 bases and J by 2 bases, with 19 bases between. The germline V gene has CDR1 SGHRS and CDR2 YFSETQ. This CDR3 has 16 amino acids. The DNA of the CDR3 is TGCGCCAGCAGCCCGACGTACCCGACCGGGACCTACGAGCAGTACTTC. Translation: CASSPTYPTGTYEQYF.

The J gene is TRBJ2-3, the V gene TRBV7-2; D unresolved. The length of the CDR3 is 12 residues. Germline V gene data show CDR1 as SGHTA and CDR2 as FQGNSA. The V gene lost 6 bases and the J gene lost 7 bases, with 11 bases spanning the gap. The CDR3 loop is CASSLPTNTQYF. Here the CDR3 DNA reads TGTGCCAGCAGTTTACCGACAAATACGCAGTATTTT.

In nucleotides, the CDR3 is TGCGCCAGCAGCTTGGGGACAGGGGGATCGAACACTGAAGCTTTCTTT. Amino acids: CASSLGTGGSNTEAFF. The chain is built from TRBV5-1 and TRBJ1-1, with TRBD1 identical over 10 bases. V trimming: 0 bases; J trimming: 1 base; junction bases outside the gene matches: 3. This CDR3 comprises 16 residues. Germline V gene data show CDR1 as SGHRS and CDR2 as YFSETQ.

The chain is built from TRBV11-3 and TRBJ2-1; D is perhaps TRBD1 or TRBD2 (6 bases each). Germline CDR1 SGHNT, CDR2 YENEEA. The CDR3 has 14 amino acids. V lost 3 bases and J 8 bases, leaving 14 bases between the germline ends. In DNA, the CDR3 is TGTGCCAGCAGCTTTTTAGGGGGGAGTGATGAGCAGTTCTTC. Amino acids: CASSFLGGSDEQFF.

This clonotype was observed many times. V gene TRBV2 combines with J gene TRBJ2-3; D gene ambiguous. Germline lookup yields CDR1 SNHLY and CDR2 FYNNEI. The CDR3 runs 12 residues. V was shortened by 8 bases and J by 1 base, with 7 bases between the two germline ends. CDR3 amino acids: CASPGRTDTQYF. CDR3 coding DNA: TGTGCCAGCCCCGGCCGCACAGATACGCAGTATTTT.

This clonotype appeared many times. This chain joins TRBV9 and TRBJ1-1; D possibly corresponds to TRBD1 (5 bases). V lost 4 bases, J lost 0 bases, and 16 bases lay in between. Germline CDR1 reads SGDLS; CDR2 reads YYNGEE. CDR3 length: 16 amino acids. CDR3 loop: CASSPRVDKMNTEAFF. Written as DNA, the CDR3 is TGTGCCAGCAGCCCCCGGGTGGACAAAATGAACACTGAAGCTTTCTTT.

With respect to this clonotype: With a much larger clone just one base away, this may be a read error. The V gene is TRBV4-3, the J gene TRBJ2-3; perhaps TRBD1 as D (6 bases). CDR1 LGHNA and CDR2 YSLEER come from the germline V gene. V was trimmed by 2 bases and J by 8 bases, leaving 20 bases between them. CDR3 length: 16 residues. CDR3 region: CASSQTNRALGGTQYF. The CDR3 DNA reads TGCGCCAGCAGCCAAACGAACAGGGCGCTAGGGGGTACGCAGTATTTT.

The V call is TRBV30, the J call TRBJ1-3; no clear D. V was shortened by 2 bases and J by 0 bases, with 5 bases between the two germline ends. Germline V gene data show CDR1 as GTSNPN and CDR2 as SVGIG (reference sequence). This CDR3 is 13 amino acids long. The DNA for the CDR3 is TGTGCCTGGAGTTGGTTCTCTGGAAACACCATATATTTT. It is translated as CAWSWFSGNTIYF.

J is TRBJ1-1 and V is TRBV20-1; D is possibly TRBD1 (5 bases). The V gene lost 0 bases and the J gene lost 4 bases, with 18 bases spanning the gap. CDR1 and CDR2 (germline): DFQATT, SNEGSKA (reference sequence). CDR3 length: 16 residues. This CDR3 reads CSARDRRQPISTEAFF. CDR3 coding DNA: TGCAGTGCTAGAGATCGGCGACAGCCTATTAGCACTGAAGCTTTCTTT.

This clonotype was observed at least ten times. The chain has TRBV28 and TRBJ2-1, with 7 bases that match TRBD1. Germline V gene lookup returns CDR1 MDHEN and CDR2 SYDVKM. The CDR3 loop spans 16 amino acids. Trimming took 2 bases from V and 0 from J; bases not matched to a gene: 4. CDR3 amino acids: CASSLRGQGSYNEQFF. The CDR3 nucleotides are TGTGCCAGCAGTTTAAGGGGGCAGGGCTCCTACAATGAGCAGTTCTTC.

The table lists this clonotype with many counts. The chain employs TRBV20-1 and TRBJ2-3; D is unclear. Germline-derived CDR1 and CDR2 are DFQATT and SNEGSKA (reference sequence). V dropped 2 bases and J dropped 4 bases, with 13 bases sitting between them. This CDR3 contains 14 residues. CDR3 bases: TGCAGTGCTAGACTCCAGGTTGGGGCAGATACGCAGTATTTT. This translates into CSARLQVGADTQYF.

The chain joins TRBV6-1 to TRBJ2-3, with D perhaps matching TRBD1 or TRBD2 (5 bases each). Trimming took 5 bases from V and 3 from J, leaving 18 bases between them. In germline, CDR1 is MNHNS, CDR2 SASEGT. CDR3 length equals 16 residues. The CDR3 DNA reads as TGTGCCAGCAGTCAGACCGAGGGGCTCGGGACAGATACGCAGTATTTT. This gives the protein CASSQTEGLGTDTQYF.

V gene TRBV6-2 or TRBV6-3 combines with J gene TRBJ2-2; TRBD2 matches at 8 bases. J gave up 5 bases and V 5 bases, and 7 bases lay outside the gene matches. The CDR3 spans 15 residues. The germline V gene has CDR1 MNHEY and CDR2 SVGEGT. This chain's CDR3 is CASSPAGVETGELFF. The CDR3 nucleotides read TGTGCCAGCAGTCCAGCGGGAGTCGAGACCGGGGAGCTGTTTTTT.

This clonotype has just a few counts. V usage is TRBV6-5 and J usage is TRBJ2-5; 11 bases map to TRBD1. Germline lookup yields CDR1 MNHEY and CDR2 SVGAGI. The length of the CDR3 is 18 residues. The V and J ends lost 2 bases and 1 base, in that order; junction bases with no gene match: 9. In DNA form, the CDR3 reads TGTGCCAGCAGTTACCCCTCGGGGGACAGGGGGTCCCAAGAGACCCAGTACTTC. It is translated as CASSYPSGDRGSQETQYF.

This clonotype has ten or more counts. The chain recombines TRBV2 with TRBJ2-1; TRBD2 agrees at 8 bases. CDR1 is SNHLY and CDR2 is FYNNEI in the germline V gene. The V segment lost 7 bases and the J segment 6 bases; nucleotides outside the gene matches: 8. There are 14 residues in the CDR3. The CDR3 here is CASMIGRGGNEQFF. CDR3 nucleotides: TGTGCCAGCATGATCGGGAGGGGGGGCAATGAGCAGTTCTTC.

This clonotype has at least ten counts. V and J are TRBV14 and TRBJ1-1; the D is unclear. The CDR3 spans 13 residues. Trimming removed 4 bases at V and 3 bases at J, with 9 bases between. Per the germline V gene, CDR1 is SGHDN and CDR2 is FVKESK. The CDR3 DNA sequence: TGTGCCAGCAGCCCATGGGAGCACACTGAAGCTTTCTTT. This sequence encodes CASSPWEHTEAFF.

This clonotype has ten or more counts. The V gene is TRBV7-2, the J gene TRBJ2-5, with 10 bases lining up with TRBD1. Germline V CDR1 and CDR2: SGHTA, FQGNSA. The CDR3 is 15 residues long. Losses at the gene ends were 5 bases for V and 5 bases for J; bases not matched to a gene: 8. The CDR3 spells CASSARQGAWETQYF. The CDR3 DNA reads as TGTGCCAGCAGCGCAAGACAGGGGGCGTGGGAGACCCAGTACTTC.